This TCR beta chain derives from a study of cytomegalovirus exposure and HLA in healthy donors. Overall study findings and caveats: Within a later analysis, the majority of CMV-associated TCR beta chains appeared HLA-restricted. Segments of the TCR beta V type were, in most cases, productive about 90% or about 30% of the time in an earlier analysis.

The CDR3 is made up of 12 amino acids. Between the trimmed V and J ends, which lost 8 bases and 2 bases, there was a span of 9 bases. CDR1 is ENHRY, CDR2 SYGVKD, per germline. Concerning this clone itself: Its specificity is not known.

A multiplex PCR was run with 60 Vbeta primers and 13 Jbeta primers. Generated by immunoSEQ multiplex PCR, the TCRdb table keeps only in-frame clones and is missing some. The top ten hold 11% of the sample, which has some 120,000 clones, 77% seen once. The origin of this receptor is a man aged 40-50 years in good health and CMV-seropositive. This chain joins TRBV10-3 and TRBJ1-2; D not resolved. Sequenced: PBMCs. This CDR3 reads CAIHARNYGYTF. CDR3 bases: TGTGCCATCCACGCCAGAAACTATGGCTACACCTTC.